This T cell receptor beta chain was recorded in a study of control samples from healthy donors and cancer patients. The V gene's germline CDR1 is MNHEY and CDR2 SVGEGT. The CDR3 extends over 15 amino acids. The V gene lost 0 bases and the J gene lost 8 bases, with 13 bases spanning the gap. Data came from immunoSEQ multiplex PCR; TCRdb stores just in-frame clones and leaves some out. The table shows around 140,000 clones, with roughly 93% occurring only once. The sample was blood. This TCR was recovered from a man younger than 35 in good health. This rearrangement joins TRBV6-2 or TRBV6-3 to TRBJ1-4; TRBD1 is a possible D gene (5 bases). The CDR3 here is CASSYSSGYIEKLFF. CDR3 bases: TGTGCCAGCAGTTACTCGTCAGGGTACATCGAAAAACTGTTTTTT.